The rows below give T cell receptor beta chains drawn from one sample of a study of graft-versus-host responses after intestinal transplantation. TCRdb keeps only in-frame clones here, not all; method: immunoSEQ multiplex PCR. The sample carries about 12,000 clones, approximately 35% recorded once. The source material was alloreactive CD8+ T cells from a mixed lymphocyte reaction culture, sampled before intestinal transplant. These receptors originate from a human patient who received an intestinal transplant. Both conserved end residues are part of each CDR3. A D gene is named only where the DNA matches it firmly. The size entry is marked missing in some rows and otherwise reads once, few, many or a size class.

d_call j_call v_call clone_size cdr3_nt cdr3_aa
TRBD1 TRBJ1-1 TRBV4-1 medium-sized TGCGCCAGCACCCTATACCCTCCTTCCCGGGACAGATATATGAACACTGAAGCTTTCTTT CASTLYPPSRDRYMNTEAFF
TRBD1 TRBJ2-2 TRBV29-1 . TGCAGCGCTGGGGACAGCTACCCCGGGGAGCTGTTTTTT CSAGDSYPGELFF
. TRBJ2-3 TRBV19 . TGTGCCAGTATAGGGGGGGCCGCAGATACGCAGTATTTT CASIGGAADTQYF
TRBD1 TRBJ2-7 TRBV29-1 . TGCAGCGTTGGTACCCGACAGGGATACGAGCAGTACTTC CSVGTRQGYEQYF
. TRBJ2-3 TRBV18 . TGTGCCAGCTCACCATCAATCATTGGTACGCAGTATTTT CASSPSIIGTQYF
. TRBJ1-4 TRBV11-2 few TGTGCCCTCTGGGATGAAAAACTGTTTTTT CALWDEKLFF
. TRBJ2-7 TRBV5-3 few TGTGCCAGCAGCTGGGGAATTTCAAACTACGAGCAGTACTTC CASSWGISNYEQYF
. TRBJ1-5 TRBV6-1 . TGTGCCAGCAGTCTCTCGACGGGTTCGAATCAGCCCCAGCATTTT CASSLSTGSNQPQHF
TRBD2 TRBJ2-7 TRBV2 . TGTGCCAGCAGTTCGCCCTTACGACTAGCGGGCTGGTGGTACCACTACGAGCAGTACTTC CASSSPLRLAGWWYHYEQYF
TRBD2 TRBJ2-5 TRBV11-2 few TGTGCCAGCAGCTTCCGACTAGCGGGGCTTCAAGAGACCCAGTACTTC CASSFRLAGLQETQYF
. TRBJ2-1 TRBV4-3 few TGCGCCAGCAGCCAAGATCGTACAGACGCATACAATGAGCAGTTCTTC CASSQDRTDAYNEQFF
. TRBJ1-1 TRBV28 . TGTGCCAGCAGTTTATCATTGGGGGCGTGGGACACTGAAGCTTTCTTT CASSLSLGAWDTEAFF
. TRBJ2-7 TRBV13 few TGTGCCAGCAGCGGGCCTGGATCCTACGAGCAGTACTTC CASSGPGSYEQYF
. TRBJ1-2 TRBV5-6 few TGTGCCAGCAGCCCCAGTGGGCTTGTCTATGGCTACACCTTC CASSPSGLVYGYTF
TRBD2 TRBJ2-3 TRBV18 . TGTGCCAGCTCACCGAGGCGGGAGGCCCCCACAGATACGCAGTATTTT CASSPRREAPTDTQYF
TRBD2 TRBJ2-1 TRBV4-3 . TGCGCCAGCACCCAGAAGGGGAGGGGCTACAATGAGCAGTTCTTC CASTQKGRGYNEQFF
. TRBJ2-1 TRBV28 few TGTGCCAGCAGCTTTCCCGTATCCTACAATGAGCAGTTCTTC CASSFPVSYNEQFF
TRBD2 TRBJ2-5 TRBV27 . TGTGCCAGCAGTTCAACCTGGACTAGCGGGAGGGCCGGGGAGACCCAGTACTTC CASSSTWTSGRAGETQYF
TRBD2 TRBJ2-7 TRBV4-1 medium-sized TGCGCCAGCAGCCAGTTAGCGGGAGAAGCTGCCTACGAGCAGTACTTC CASSQLAGEAAYEQYF
. TRBJ2-5 TRBV6-5 once TGTGCCAGCAGCTTTAGCGGAGCCGCCCAAGAGACCCAGTACTTC CASSFSGAAQETQYF
. TRBJ1-1 TRBV7-9 few TGTGCCAGCAGGTTTTTGGGGGAAGCTTTCTTT CASRFLGEAFF
. TRBJ2-1 TRBV4-2 . TGTGCCAGCAGCGTAGGCGGAAATGAGCAGTTCTTC CASSVGGNEQFF
TRBD2 TRBJ2-1 TRBV30 . TGTGCCTGGAGTAGACTAGCGGGAGGGCCCAGCTCCTACAATGAGCAGTTCTTC CAWSRLAGGPSSYNEQFF
. TRBJ1-5 TRBV4-1 . TGCGCCAGCAGCCGCAGGATTTATAGCAATCAGCCCCAGCATTTT CASSRRIYSNQPQHF
TRBD1 TRBJ1-6 TRBV5-1 . TGCGCCAGCAGCTTGGGGACAGGGCTTAATTCACCCCTCCACTTT CASSLGTGLNSPLHF
. TRBJ1-2 TRBV10-1 medium-sized TGCGCCAGCATTGCCTTTAACTATGGCTACACCTTC CASIAFNYGYTF
. TRBJ2-7 TRBV28 . TGTGCCAGCAGTTTCTTATCCCTGACCTTCTACGAGCAGTACTTC CASSFLSLTFYEQYF
TRBD2 TRBJ2-1 TRBV27 once TGTGCCAGCAGTTTGAGCGGGATGTCCTACAATGAGCAGTTCTTC CASSLSGMSYNEQFF
TRBD2 TRBJ2-1 TRBV5-1 . TGCGCCAGCAGCACCGACCTAGCGGGAGTCTACAATGAGCAGTTCTTC CASSTDLAGVYNEQFF
TRBD1 TRBJ2-7 TRBV7-2 . TGTGCCAGCAGACCGGGACAGGGGGCTTACGAGCAGTACTTC CASRPGQGAYEQYF
. TRBJ2-7 TRBV2 . TGTGCCAGCAGGGACAGAGGAAACTACGAGCAGTACTTC CASRDRGNYEQYF
TRBD2 TRBJ2-7 TRBV4-1 few TGCGCCAGCAGCCAGGGACTAGCCTCCTACGAGCAGTACTTC CASSQGLASYEQYF
. TRBJ1-1 TRBV6-9 few TGTGCCAGCAGTTCCAACGTTAAGCTGGCTGAAGCTTTCTTT CASSSNVKLAEAFF
TRBD1 TRBJ1-1 TRBV5-6 few TGTGCCAGCAGCCCTGGGACAGCGAACACTGAAGCTTTCTTT CASSPGTANTEAFF
. TRBJ2-7 TRBV4-3 . TGCGCCAGCAGCCAAGTTGGGGTGGCCGAGCAGTACTTC CASSQVGVAEQYF
TRBD2 TRBJ2-1 TRBV7-2 . TGTGCCAGCAGCTTGCTTCCGGGACTAGCGGGCAAGGGTTACAATGAGCAGTTCTTC CASSLLPGLAGKGYNEQFF
. TRBJ2-7 TRBV4-1 . TGCGCCAGCAGCCAAGGACCCGCACGCTACGAGCAGTACTTC CASSQGPARYEQYF
. TRBJ2-1 TRBV6-5 once TGTGCCAGCAGTTTTTCGACTGCCTACAATGAGCAGTTCTTC CASSFSTAYNEQFF